The clone carrying this T cell receptor (beta chain) occurred a few times. Its antigen is still unknown. This sample is part of a study of regulatory T cells in long-lasting Graves disease. General observations from the study: Newly diagnosed disease favored TRBV20-1 and TRBJ2-1 over persistent disease. Persistent Graves' cases showed lower TCR diversity than newly diagnosed cases.

Time point: persistent/refractory GD, antithyroid drugs over 5 years with positive TRAb. Researchers made the TCR library from RNA that was extracted from PBMCs. Roughly 10 milliliters of peripheral blood were drawn into EDTA tubes. V dropped 4 bases and J dropped 7 bases, with 13 bases sitting between them. Germline values: CDR1 MDHEN, CDR2 SYDVKM. The CDR3 length is 14 residues. TCR beta libraries were built with iRepertoire HTBI primers and Arm-PCR of CDR3 regions. MiXCR, applied by TCRdb to the multiplex PCR reads, yields one record per CDR3 protein. Found here are about 400,000 distinct CDR3 sequences, less than 25% of them singletons; the top ten hold around 20%.

J is TRBJ2-2 and V is TRBV28; possible D gene TRBD1, 6 bases. The receptor comes from a female donor with Graves disease. The sequenced sample was peripheral blood mononuclear cells (PBMCs), obtained when the disease was refractory, from a patient treated with antithyroid drugs. The CDR3 region has the DNA TGTGCCAGCAGTTCGATGACGACAGGCGGGGAGCTGTTTTTT. Protein: CASSSMTTGGELFF. Variable domain in full (rest from reference TRBV28 and TRBJ2-2): DVKVTQSSRYLVKRTGEKVFLECVQDMDHENMFWYRQDPGLGLRLIYFSYDVKMKEKGDIPEGYSVSREKKERFSLILESASTNQTSMYLCASSSMTTGGELFFGEGSRLTVL.